Listed below are T cell receptor beta chains from one sample, sequenced in a study of vaccination and CD4 T cells after COVID-19. TCRdb passed the PCR reads through MiXCR, listing each CDR3 protein once. Among 20,000 to 25,000 distinct CDR3 sequences, roughly 62% were seen once, and the ten largest hold around 1.1%. Here the sequenced sample was CD4+ T cells from blood, taken before SARS-CoV-2 vaccination. The receptor set was obtained from a human donor who had recovered from COVID-19. Each CDR3 is given with its conserved first and last residue. Fields, in order: V gene, D gene, clone size, J gene, CDR3 protein, CDR3 DNA. The D gene is left open where the match is weak. The listing skips clone size in some rows; elsewhere it reads once, few, many or a size class.

TRBV19	-	-	TRBJ2-7	CASRRTIDYEQYF	TGTGCCAGTAGGAGGACAATCGACTACGAGCAGTACTTC
TRBV10-3	-	once	TRBJ2-7	CAISSDLSSYEQYF	TGTGCCATCAGTTCAGACTTGAGCTCCTACGAGCAGTACTTC
TRBV7-9	TRBD2	few	TRBJ2-3	CASSLALTSGSTVADTQYF	TGTGCCAGCAGCTTAGCGCTGACTAGCGGGAGTACAGTTGCAGATACGCAGTATTTT
TRBV7-6	-	few	TRBJ2-2	CASSSRVTGELFF	TGTGCCAGCAGCTCCAGGGTAACCGGGGAGCTGTTTTTT
TRBV20-1	-	-	TRBJ2-3	CSARDSASGTDTQYF	TGCAGTGCTAGAGACTCGGCTAGCGGCACAGATACGCAGTATTTT
TRBV20-1	TRBD1	-	TRBJ2-2	CSALPGQTNTGELFF	TGCAGTGCCTTACCGGGACAGACGAACACCGGGGAGCTGTTTTTT
TRBV30	-	-	TRBJ1-1	CAWSVGLPNTEAFF	TGTGCCTGGAGTGTTGGGCTCCCGAACACTGAAGCTTTCTTT
TRBV29-1	-	-	TRBJ2-7	CSVERGRGVGGIEYEQYF	TGCAGCGTTGAACGGGGGCGGGGAGTTGGCGGGATTGAATACGAGCAGTACTTC
TRBV20-1	-	-	TRBJ2-7	CSALLVYEQYF	TGCAGTGCTTTACTAGTCTACGAGCAGTACTTC
TRBV20-1	TRBD2	-	TRBJ2-3	CSARDPSGRAVDTQYF	TGCAGTGCTAGAGATCCCAGCGGGAGGGCGGTAGATACGCAGTATTTT
TRBV11-3	-	-	TRBJ1-5	CASSLDTHNQPQHF	TGTGCCAGCAGCTTAGATACCCACAATCAGCCCCAGCATTTT
TRBV7-9	-	-	TRBJ2-3	CASSFPDAPTDTQYF	TGTGCCAGCAGCTTCCCGGACGCACCCACAGATACGCAGTATTTT
TRBV6-1	TRBD2	-	TRBJ2-5	CASSEGVGRETQYF	TGTGCCAGCAGTGAAGGGGTCGGGAGGGAGACCCAGTACTTC
TRBV30	-	-	TRBJ2-3	CAWSVPPSRVPDTQYF	TGTGCCTGGAGTGTACCACCTAGTAGGGTCCCAGATACGCAGTATTTT
TRBV6-2/TRBV6-3	TRBD1	once	TRBJ2-7	CASRVRTGDEQYF	TGTGCCAGCAGGGTCAGGACAGGGGACGAGCAGTACTTC
TRBV11-2	-	-	TRBJ2-5	CASSLGTTSRGRETQYF	TGTGCCAGCAGCTTAGGAACTACCTCACGGGGGCGAGAGACCCAGTACTTC
TRBV10-3	-	-	TRBJ1-4	CAISVQGNKLFF	TGTGCCATCAGTGTTCAGGGGAACAAACTGTTTTTT
TRBV6-1	-	-	TRBJ2-1	CASKFLVGYNEQFF	TGTGCCAGTAAATTTTTGGTTGGATACAATGAGCAGTTCTTC
TRBV28	TRBD2	-	TRBJ2-4	CASNLGGVQNIQYF	TGTGCCAGCAACCTCGGGGGGGTCCAAAACATTCAGTACTTC
TRBV7-9	TRBD1	-	TRBJ2-3	CASSLRGDRGDTQYF	TGTGCCAGCAGCTTACGGGGGGACAGGGGTGATACGCAGTATTTT
TRBV28	TRBD2	-	TRBJ2-5	CASSPTSGSRKTQYF	TGTGCCAGCAGTCCCACTAGCGGGAGTAGGAAGACCCAGTACTTC
TRBV28	-	-	TRBJ1-5	CASSGGASQPQHF	TGTGCCAGCAGTGGGGGGGCGAGCCAGCCCCAGCATTTT